The present entry profiles one T cell receptor beta chain with its context. Its specific antigen is unknown. Its CDR3 holds 16 amino acids, cysteine through phenylalanine. The retained sequence is limited to the CDR3, 48 bases, with the frame set at the first base. Here V drops 0 bases and J drops 3 bases, and the junction holds 5 bases not matched to any gene. The germline V gene provides CDR1 SGDLS and CDR2 YYNGEE. The cohort was made up of approximately 670 healthy bone marrow donors. Cohort members were all nominally healthy when sampled, although unrecorded immune exposures were likely present. The donor was CMV seronegative and was included in the group of over 300 seronegative cohort members. Every donor gave a peripheral blood sample, and the peripheral blood mononuclear cells from that sample were used for TCR beta sequencing. Genomic DNA was extracted from the blood cell samples with the Qiagen DNeasy Blood Extraction Kit.

The sample originates from a study of cytomegalovirus exposure and HLA in healthy donors (dated by TCRdb to about 2017). Background on the whole study: An earlier analysis of approximately 550 of the donors reported about 250 Gb of sequence data and some 100 million unique TCR beta sequences from some 180 million T cells. An early release that covered some 640 HLA-typed donors contained 300 to 350 gigabases of sequencing data and 70 million to 100 million unique TCR sequences. A separate validation cohort of roughly 130 different subjects was used in addition to the 666-subject first cohort. Typing coverage varied by locus: about 620-630 donors for A, B, C, DRB1 and DQB1; roughly 500 for DQA1; over 600 for DPA1; under 490 for DPB1. Donor age, sex, ethnicity and CMV serostatus were compiled alongside the repertoire data. Rather than drawing on any new phenotypic data, the later analysis identified candidate immune exposures from TCR beta sequences and the way those sequences occurred across donors. In an earlier analysis of 550 to 700 of the donors, high-throughput TCR beta sequencing was used to judge whether each TCR beta V gene segment behaved as functional or pseudogenic. The study aimed to test whether signatures of past pathogen exposure could be identified by cataloging public T cell receptors. The study used immunosequencing to profile the T cell repertoires of several hundred subjects and linked those repertoires to cytomegalovirus serostatus. Both class I and class II loci were covered by HLA typing, at four-digit resolution. Of the roughly 400 genotyped donors, around 81% fell in the genetic ancestry cluster associated with self-reported Caucasian donors. Several DR-DQ haplotypes were handled as single units for association and clustering, since linkage in the cohort was strong. Among some 400 genotyped donors of the cohort, an average of approximately 240,000 unique TCR beta nucleotide sequences was sequenced per donor, of which about 18% were non-productive. Genome-wide SNP genotypes for about 65% of the roughly 670 donors were used in a later genetic analysis, which treated that subset as a discovery cohort. Every repertoire in the discovery cohort had been generated on one and the same sequencing platform. To predict cytomegalovirus infection status, the study brought together high-throughput TCR immunosequencing, statistical association of individual TCRs with disease status, and machine learning. A later analysis re-analyzed previously published TCR beta repertoires from several hundred donors and added high-resolution HLA genotyping to study TCR occurrence patterns.

The research as a whole found: Because some donors lacked HLA typing at each locus, the association tests relied only on the typed subset. A further reported finding was that TCR beta sequences accurately predicted the HLA-A and HLA-B alleles for most subjects in the first cohort. In a later genetic analysis, a missense DCLRE1C variant was associated with V-gene and J-gene trimming of TCR beta chains, and the association was replicated in an independent cohort. Because the 87-base-pair reads could not distinguish some IMGT-functional V segments, including TRBV6-2 and TRBV6-3, those segments were excluded. Cytomegalovirus status was reported to be diagnosed by the classifier with high specificity and sensitivity in both the original and validation cohorts. The cohort was sequenced for TCR beta chains only, and without alpha or paired-chain data the features that could be detected were limited. In an earlier analysis of about 540 of the donors, most TCR beta V segments were observed in productive rearrangements about 87% or about 30% of the time, broadly matching IMGT annotations. A later analysis found that HLA-associated TCR beta chains were more clonally expanded and had lower generation probabilities than equally common non-associated chains. Across donors, most TCR sequences were observed very rarely, whereas some public TCRs were present in many individuals. Roughly uniform sequencing depth across donors was assumed in presence/absence analyses, although this assumption may not hold. A later genetic analysis reported fewer N-insertions in productive TCRs among donors in an Asian-associated ancestry cluster than the roughly 700-donor mean. Several of the top co-occurrence clusters appeared to be linked to parvovirus B19, influenza, CMV and Epstein-Barr virus, according to a later analysis. Correlated functional status among segregating V segments might be attributable to linkage disequilibrium, but an unknown experimental factor could not be ruled out. A cluster of highly shared sequence variants was judged likely to represent a technical artifact of the sequencing pipeline. In a later analysis, most CMV-associated TCR beta chains were found to appear HLA-restricted, with HLA associations seemingly driven largely by CMV exposure. A later analysis associated 17,000 or so TCR beta sequences with specific HLA alleles at a false discovery rate of 0.05. According to a later analysis, TCR association rates differed among HLA loci, with DRB1 alleles showing the most associated TCRs and HLA-C alleles showing the fewest. The only immune exposure information available for the cohort was CMV serostatus. Strong co-occurrence of HLA alleles, especially DR and DQ, made assigning TCR associations to individual alleles difficult. A few of the identified cytomegalovirus-associated TCR beta chains were confirmed in vitro to be specific for cytomegalovirus antigens. About 15 rarely observed V segments, including chromosome 9 orphons, were excluded from the earlier analysis of a few hundred of the donors because counts were too low. The study listed 150 to 200 TCR beta chains as associated with cytomegalovirus. According to the authors, the approach could potentially be generalized to other disease states and immunological phenotypes.

Libraries were built with the immunoSEQ multiplex PCR assay. For the multiplex PCR, a mixture combining 60 forward primers for TCR Vbeta segments and 13 reverse primers for TCR Jbeta segments was used. The CDR3 region of rearranged TCR beta genes was amplified from genomic DNA by a multiplex PCR assay. The amplified TCR beta libraries were sequenced on the Illumina HiSeq System as 87-base-pair reads. The source study handled its data this way. Across the roughly 600 repertoires, a later analysis counted tens of millions of unique TCR beta chains, about 10 million of which were shared by at least two donors. Raw reads were error-corrected and collapsed into unique sequences with a nearest-neighbor algorithm that merged closely related sequences to remove PCR and sequencing errors. To assign V, D and J gene segments, CDR3 sequences were aligned to IMGT reference sequences. Each retained sequence needed at least a six-nucleotide match to both a V gene segment and a J gene segment. A rearrangement was called productive if the CDR3 had no stop codons and remained in frame with V and J, and every other rearrangement was called non-productive. CDR3 was defined by IMGT convention, running from the second conserved V-encoded cysteine to the conserved J-encoded phenylalanine. The earlier analysis of 587 of the donors excluded sequences that lacked an unambiguous match to a single V gene segment. An earlier analysis of 587 of the donors classified V segments as functional when productive rearrangements were above 56.7% and as segregating when the standard deviation between donors was above 5%. A statistical classification framework was built for diagnosing cytomegalovirus status from the catalog of TCR beta chain sequences. A later analysis assigned V and J genes by comparing TCR nucleotide sequences with IMGT/GENE-DB human TR gene sequences. Using the TCRdist pipeline, a later analysis assigned CDR3 sequences along with most-parsimonious VDJ recombination scenarios. A later analysis defined each TCR beta chain by its CDR3 amino acid sequence plus V-gene family, and excluded reads lacking a unique V-gene family. As a way to deal with suspected cross-contamination and a sequencing artifact, a later analysis dropped roughly 620 nucleotide sequences that were highly shared and had low generation probability. A later analysis calculated a clonal expansion index for each public chain from normalized within-repertoire ranks of inferred template counts. Generation probabilities in a later analysis came from a VDJ recombination model fitted to out-of-frame rearrangements, and those results were checked against IGoR. In a later analysis, hypergeometric tests were used to score TCR-TCR, TCR-HLA and TCR-CMV co-occurrence, with a repertoire-size bias correction applied to TCR pairs. In a later analysis, false discovery rates were estimated by permuting HLA or CMV assignments 20 times. In a later analysis, co-occurring TCRs were grouped using DBSCAN, and TCRdist sequence similarity was added for clustering within HLA-allele-positive subsets. For co-occurrence clustering, repertoires with fewer than 30,000 or more than 120,000 public chains were excluded, along with about five repertoires with anomalous nucleotide sharing. Not all clones reach the TCRdb copy of this immuneACCESS table, which keeps in-frame sequences only. Checked studies attribute under half of the gap to unresolved V genes and leave the rest unexplained. V and J calls and clone size come straight from that table; D and trimming were deduced from the DNA. The table of this sample itemizes about 75,000 clones. The biggest ten clones account for 2.5% to 3% of the sample.

Recombination connected TRBV9 to TRBJ1-4, and TRBD1 matches 7 of the central bases. The TCR sequence derives from a man aged 40-50 years in good health and CMV-seronegative. Sequencing used PBMCs. CDR3 protein: CASSVEGAAANEKLFF. DNA sequence: TGTGCCAGCAGCGTAGAGGGGGCGGCGGCTAATGAAAAACTGTTTTTT.